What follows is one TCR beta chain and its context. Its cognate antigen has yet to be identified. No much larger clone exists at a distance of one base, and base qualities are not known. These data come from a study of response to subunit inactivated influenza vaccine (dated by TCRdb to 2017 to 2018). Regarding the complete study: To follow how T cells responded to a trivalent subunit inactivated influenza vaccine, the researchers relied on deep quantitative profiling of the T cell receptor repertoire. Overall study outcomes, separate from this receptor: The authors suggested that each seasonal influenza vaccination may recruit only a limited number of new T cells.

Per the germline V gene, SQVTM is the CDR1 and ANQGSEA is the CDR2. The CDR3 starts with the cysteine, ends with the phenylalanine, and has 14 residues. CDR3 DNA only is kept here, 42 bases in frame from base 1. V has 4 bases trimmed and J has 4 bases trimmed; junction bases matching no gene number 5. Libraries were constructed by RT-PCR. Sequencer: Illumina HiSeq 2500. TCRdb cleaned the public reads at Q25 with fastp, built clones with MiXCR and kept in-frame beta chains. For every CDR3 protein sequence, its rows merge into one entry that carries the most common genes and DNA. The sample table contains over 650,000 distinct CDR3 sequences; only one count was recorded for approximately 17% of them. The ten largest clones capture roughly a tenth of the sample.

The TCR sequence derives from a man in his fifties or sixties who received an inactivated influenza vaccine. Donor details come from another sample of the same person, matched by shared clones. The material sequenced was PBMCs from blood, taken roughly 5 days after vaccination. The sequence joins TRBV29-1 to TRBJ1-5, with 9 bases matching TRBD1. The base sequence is TGCAGCGTTGCGGGACAGGGTTTGAATCAGCCCCAGCATTTT. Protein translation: CSVAGQGLNQPQHF.